The following is a T cell receptor (beta chain) sequence with its context. It was with 60 Vbeta and 13 Jbeta primers that the PCR ran. Generated by immunoSEQ multiplex PCR, the TCRdb table keeps only in-frame clones and is missing some. The sample has 150,000 to 200,000 clones; 55% to 75% are singletons. The V and J ends lost 0 bases and 0 bases, in that order; junction bases with no gene match: 1. CDR1 and CDR2 from the germline V gene are MGHRA and YSYEKL. CDR3 size: 15 residues. This sample is part of a study of cytomegalovirus exposure and HLA in healthy donors. V is TRBV4-1 and J is TRBJ1-2; 7 bases are a match to TRBD1. Sequencing input: PBMCs. This clonotype was obtained from a human donor in good health. The CDR3 region is CASSQDDRANYGYTF. The CDR3 coding sequence is TGCGCCAGCAGCCAAGATGACAGGGCTAACTATGGCTACACCTTC.